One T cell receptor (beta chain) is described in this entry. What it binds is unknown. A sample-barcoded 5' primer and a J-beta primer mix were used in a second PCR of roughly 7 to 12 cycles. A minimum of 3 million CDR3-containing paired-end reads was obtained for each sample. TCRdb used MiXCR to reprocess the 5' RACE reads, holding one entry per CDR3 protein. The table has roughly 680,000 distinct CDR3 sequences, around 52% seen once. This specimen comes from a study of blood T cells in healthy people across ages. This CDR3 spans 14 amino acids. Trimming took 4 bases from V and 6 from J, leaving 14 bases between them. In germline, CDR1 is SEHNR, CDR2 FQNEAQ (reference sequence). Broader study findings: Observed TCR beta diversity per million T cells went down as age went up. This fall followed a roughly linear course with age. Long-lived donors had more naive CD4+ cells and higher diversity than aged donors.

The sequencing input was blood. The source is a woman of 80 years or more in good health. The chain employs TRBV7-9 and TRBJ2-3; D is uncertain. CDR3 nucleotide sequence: TGTGCCAGCAGCTCAGTGCGGCGTGCGGATACGCAGTATTTT. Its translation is CASSSVRRADTQYF.